This T cell receptor beta chain was identified during a study of cytomegalovirus exposure and HLA in healthy donors. The CDR3 has 12 residues. Losses at the gene ends were 6 bases for V and 2 bases for J; bases not matched to a gene: 1. Germline V gene data show CDR1 as MNHNS and CDR2 as SASEGT. Generated by immunoSEQ multiplex PCR, the TCRdb table keeps only in-frame clones and is missing some. The sample carries 200,000 to 250,000 clones, under 95% recorded once. This chain connects TRBV6-1 to TRBJ2-7; 7 bases line up with TRBD1. Source material: PBMCs. This clonotype was sampled from a woman in her late teens or twenties in good health and CMV-seronegative. The CDR3 is CASSRGTYEQYF. CDR3 DNA: TGTGCCAGCAGCAGGGGGACCTACGAGCAGTACTTC.